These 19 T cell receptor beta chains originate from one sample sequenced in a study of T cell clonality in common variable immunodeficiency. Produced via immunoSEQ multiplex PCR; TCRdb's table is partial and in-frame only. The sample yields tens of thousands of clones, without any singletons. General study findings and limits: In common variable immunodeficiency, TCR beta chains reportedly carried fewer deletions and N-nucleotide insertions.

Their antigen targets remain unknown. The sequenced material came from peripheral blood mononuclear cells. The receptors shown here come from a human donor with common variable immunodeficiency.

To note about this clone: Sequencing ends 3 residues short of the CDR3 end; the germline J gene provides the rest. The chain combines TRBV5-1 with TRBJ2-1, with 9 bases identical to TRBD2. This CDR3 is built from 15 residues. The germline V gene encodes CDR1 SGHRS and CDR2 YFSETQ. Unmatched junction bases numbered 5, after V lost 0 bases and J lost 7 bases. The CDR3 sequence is CASSLAASGVNEQFF. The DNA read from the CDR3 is TGCGCCAGCAGCTTGGCCGCTAGCGGGGTTAATGAG.

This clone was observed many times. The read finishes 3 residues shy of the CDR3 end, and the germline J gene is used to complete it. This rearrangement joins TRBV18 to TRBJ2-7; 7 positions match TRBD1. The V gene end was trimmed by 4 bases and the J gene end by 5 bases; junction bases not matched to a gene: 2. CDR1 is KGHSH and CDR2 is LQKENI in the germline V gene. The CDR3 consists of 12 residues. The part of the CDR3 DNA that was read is TGTGCCAGCTCACTACAGGGGAACGAG. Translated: CASSLQGNE. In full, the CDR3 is CASSLQGNEQYF.

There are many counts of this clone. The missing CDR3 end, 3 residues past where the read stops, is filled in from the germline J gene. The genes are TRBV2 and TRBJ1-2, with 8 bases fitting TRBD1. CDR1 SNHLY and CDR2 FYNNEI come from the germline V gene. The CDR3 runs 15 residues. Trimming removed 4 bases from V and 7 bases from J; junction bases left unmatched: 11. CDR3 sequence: CASSGQGAMVSGYTF. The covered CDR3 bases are TGTGCCAGCAGTGGCCAGGGGGCGATGGTTAGTGGC.

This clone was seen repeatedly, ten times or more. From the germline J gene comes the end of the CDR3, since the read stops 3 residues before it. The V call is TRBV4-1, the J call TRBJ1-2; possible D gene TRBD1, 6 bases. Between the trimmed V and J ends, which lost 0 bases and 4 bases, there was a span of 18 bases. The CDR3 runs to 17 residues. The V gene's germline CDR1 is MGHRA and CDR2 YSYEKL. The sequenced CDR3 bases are TGCGCCAGCAGCCAAGACGCGGCGCCTTACAGGGTCTATGGC. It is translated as CASSQDAAPYRVYG. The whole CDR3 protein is CASSQDAAPYRVYGYTF.

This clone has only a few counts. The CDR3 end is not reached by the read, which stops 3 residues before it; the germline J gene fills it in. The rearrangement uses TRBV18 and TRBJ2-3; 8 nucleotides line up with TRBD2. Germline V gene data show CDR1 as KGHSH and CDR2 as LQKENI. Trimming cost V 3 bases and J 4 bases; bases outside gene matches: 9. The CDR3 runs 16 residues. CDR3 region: CASSPGTRWGPDTQYF. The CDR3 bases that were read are TGTGCCAGCTCACCCGGGACTAGGTGGGGCCCAGATACG.

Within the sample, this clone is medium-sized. CDR3 residues: CSVGWTGTEAFF. CDR3 DNA (partial): TGCAGCGTTGGGTGGACTGGCACTGAA. The J gene is TRBJ1-1, the V gene TRBV29-1; unclear D gene. The read halts 3 residues ahead of the CDR3 end, with the missing end drawn from the germline J gene. CDR1 SQVTM and CDR2 ANQGSEA come from the germline V gene. The CDR3 has 12 amino acids. V gave up 4 bases and J gave up 4 bases, with 10 bases separating them.

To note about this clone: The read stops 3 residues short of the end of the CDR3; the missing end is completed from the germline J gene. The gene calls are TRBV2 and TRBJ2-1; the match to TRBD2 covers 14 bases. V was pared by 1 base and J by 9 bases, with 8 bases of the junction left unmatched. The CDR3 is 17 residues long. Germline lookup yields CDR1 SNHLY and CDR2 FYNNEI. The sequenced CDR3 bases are TGTGCCAGCAGTGAAGTCGGACTAGCGGGAGGATCGGGTGAG. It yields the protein CASSEVGLAGGSGE. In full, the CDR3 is CASSEVGLAGGSGEQFF.

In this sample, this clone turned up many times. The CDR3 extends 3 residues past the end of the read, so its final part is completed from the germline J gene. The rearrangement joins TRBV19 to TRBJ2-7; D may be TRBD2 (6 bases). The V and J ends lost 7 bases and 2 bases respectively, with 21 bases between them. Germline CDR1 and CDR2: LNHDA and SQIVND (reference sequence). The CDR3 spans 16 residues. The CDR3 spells CASTPSAGGAAYEQYF. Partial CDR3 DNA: TGTGCCAGTACCCCATCCGCCGGAGGGGCTGCCTACGAG.

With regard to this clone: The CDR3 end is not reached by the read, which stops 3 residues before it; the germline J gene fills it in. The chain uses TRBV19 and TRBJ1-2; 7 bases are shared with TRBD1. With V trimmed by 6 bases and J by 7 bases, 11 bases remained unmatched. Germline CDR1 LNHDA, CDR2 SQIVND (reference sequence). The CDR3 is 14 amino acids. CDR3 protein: CASSRGGTVSGYTF. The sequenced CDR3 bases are TGTGCCAGTAGCCGTGGGGGGACAGTCAGTGGC.

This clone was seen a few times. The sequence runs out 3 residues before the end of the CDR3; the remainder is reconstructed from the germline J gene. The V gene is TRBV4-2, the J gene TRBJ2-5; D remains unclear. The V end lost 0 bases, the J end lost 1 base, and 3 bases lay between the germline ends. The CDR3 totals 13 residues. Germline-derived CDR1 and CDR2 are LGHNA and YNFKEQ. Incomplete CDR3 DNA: TGTGCCAGCAGCCAAGACGGCCAAGAGACC. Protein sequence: CASSQDGQET. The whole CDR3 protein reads CASSQDGQETQYF.

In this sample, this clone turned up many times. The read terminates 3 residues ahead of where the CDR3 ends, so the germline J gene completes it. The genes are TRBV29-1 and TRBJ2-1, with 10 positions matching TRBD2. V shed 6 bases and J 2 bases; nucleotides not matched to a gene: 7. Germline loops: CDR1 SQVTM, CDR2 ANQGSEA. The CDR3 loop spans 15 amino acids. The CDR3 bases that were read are TGCAGCGTGGGGGGACTAGCGTTTACCTACAATGAG. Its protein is CSVGGLAFTYNE. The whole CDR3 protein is CSVGGLAFTYNEQFF.

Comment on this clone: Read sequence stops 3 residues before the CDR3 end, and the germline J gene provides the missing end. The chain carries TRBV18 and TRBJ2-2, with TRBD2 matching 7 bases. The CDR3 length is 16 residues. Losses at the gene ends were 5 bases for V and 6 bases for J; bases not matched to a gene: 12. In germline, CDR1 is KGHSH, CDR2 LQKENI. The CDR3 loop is CASSAYSGPTSGELFF. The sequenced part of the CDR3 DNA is TGTGCCAGCTCAGCCTATAGCGGGCCCACATCCGGGGAG.

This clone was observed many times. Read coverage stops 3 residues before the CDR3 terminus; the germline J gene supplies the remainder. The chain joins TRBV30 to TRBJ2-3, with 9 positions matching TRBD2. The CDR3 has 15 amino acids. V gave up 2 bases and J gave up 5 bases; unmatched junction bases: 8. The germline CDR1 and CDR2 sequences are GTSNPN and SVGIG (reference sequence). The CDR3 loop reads CAWSSRLAAGDTQYF. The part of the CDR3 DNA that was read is TGTGCCTGGAGTTCGCGACTAGCGGCTGGAGATACG.

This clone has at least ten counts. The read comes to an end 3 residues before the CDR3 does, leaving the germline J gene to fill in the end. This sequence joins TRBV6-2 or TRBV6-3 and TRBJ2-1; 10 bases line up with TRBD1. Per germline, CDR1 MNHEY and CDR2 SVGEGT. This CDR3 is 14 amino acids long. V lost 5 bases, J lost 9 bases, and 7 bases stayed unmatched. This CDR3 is CASSRPGTGVEQFF. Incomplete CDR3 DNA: TGTGCCAGCAGTCGTCCCGGGACAGGGGTTGAG.

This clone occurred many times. CDR3: CAPAGTLNQPQHF. CDR3 bases read: TGCGCCCCAGCGGGGACACTTAATCAGCCC. V gene TRBV5-1 combines with J gene TRBJ1-5; TRBD1 is a possible D gene (6 bases). The read ends 3 residues early relative to the CDR3; the germline J gene fills the gap. CDR1 and CDR2 (germline): SGHRS, YFSETQ. This CDR3 is 13 amino acids long. V shed 10 bases and J shed 4 bases, with 15 bases lying between them.

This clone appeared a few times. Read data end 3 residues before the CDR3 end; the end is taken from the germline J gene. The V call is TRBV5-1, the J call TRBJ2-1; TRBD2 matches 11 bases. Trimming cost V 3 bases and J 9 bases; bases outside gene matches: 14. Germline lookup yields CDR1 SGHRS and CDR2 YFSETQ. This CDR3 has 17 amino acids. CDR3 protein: CASSSEGTSGSWGEQFF. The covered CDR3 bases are TGCGCCAGCAGCTCGGAAGGGACTAGCGGTTCTTGGGGTGAG.

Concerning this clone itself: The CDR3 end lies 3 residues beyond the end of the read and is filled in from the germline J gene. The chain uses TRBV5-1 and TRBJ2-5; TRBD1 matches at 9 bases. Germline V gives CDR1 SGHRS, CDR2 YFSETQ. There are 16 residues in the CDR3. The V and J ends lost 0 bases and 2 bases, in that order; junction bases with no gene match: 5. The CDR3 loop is CASSLGGTGSQETQYF. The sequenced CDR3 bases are TGCGCCAGCAGCTTGGGGGGGACAGGGAGTCAAGAGACC.

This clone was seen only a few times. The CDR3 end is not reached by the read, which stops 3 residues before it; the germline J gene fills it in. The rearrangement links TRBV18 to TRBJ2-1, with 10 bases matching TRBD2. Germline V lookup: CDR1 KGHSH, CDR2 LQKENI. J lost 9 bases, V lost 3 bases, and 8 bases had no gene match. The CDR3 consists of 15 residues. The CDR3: CASSPLAGEEGEQFF. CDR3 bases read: TGTGCCAGCTCACCCCTAGCGGGAGAAGAGGGTGAG.

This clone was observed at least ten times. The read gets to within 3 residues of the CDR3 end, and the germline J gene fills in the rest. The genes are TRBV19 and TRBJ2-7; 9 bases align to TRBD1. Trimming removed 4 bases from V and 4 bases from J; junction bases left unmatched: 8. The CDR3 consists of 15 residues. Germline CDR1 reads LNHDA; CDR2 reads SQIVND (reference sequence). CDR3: CASSNTGGAEYEQYF. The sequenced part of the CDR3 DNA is TGTGCCAGTAGTAACACAGGGGGCGCAGAGTACGAG.